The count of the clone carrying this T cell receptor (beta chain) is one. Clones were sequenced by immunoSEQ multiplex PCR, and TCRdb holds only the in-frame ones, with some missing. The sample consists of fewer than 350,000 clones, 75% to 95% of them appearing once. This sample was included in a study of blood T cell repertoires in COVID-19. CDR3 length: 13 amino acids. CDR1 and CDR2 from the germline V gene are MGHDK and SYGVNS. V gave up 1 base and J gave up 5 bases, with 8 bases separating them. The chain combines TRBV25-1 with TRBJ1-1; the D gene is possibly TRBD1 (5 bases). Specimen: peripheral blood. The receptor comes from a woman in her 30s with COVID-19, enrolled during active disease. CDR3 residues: CASSEWGGTEAFF. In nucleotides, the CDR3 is TGTGCCAGCAGTGAATGGGGGGGAACTGAAGCTTTCTTT.